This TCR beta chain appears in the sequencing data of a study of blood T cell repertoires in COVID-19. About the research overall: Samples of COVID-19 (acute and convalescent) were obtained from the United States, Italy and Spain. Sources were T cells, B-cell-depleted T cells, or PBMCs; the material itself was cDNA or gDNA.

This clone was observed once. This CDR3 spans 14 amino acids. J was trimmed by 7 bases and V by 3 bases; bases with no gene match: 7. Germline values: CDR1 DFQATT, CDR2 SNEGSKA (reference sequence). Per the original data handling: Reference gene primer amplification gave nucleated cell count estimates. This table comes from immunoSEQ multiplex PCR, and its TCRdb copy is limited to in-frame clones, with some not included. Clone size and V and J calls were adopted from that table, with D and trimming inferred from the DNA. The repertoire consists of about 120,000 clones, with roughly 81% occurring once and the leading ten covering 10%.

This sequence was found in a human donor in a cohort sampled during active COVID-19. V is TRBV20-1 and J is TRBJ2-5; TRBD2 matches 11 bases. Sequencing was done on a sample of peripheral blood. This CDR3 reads CSASSGGVVGTQYF. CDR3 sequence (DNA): TGCAGTGCTAGTAGCGGGGGGGTGGTGGGGACCCAGTACTTC.